This T cell receptor (beta chain) was captured in a study of CD4 T cells in relation to SARS-CoV-2 and coronaviruses. CD4+ T cells from unexposed donors were obtained before the COVID-19 pandemic (2011-2018). The protocol was immunoSEQ multiplex PCR, while the TCRdb copy is restricted to in-frame clones and leaves out a portion. Among 60,000 to 65,000 clones listed, over 90% were seen once. This CDR3 region has 14 residues. Germline values: CDR1 SEHNR, CDR2 FQNEAQ (reference sequence). Trimming removed 5 bases from V and 8 bases from J, with 15 bases in between. What was sequenced was naive CD4+ T cells from PBMCs. Subset meaning: naive CD4+ T cells isolated by negative enrichment. The receptor's source is a human donor in good health. This chain joins TRBV7-9 and TRBJ1-4, with D possibly TRBD1 on 5 matching bases. The CDR3 region is CASSDDSGGEKLFF. CDR3 coding DNA: TGTGCCAGCAGCGACGACAGTGGAGGGGAAAAACTGTTTTTT.